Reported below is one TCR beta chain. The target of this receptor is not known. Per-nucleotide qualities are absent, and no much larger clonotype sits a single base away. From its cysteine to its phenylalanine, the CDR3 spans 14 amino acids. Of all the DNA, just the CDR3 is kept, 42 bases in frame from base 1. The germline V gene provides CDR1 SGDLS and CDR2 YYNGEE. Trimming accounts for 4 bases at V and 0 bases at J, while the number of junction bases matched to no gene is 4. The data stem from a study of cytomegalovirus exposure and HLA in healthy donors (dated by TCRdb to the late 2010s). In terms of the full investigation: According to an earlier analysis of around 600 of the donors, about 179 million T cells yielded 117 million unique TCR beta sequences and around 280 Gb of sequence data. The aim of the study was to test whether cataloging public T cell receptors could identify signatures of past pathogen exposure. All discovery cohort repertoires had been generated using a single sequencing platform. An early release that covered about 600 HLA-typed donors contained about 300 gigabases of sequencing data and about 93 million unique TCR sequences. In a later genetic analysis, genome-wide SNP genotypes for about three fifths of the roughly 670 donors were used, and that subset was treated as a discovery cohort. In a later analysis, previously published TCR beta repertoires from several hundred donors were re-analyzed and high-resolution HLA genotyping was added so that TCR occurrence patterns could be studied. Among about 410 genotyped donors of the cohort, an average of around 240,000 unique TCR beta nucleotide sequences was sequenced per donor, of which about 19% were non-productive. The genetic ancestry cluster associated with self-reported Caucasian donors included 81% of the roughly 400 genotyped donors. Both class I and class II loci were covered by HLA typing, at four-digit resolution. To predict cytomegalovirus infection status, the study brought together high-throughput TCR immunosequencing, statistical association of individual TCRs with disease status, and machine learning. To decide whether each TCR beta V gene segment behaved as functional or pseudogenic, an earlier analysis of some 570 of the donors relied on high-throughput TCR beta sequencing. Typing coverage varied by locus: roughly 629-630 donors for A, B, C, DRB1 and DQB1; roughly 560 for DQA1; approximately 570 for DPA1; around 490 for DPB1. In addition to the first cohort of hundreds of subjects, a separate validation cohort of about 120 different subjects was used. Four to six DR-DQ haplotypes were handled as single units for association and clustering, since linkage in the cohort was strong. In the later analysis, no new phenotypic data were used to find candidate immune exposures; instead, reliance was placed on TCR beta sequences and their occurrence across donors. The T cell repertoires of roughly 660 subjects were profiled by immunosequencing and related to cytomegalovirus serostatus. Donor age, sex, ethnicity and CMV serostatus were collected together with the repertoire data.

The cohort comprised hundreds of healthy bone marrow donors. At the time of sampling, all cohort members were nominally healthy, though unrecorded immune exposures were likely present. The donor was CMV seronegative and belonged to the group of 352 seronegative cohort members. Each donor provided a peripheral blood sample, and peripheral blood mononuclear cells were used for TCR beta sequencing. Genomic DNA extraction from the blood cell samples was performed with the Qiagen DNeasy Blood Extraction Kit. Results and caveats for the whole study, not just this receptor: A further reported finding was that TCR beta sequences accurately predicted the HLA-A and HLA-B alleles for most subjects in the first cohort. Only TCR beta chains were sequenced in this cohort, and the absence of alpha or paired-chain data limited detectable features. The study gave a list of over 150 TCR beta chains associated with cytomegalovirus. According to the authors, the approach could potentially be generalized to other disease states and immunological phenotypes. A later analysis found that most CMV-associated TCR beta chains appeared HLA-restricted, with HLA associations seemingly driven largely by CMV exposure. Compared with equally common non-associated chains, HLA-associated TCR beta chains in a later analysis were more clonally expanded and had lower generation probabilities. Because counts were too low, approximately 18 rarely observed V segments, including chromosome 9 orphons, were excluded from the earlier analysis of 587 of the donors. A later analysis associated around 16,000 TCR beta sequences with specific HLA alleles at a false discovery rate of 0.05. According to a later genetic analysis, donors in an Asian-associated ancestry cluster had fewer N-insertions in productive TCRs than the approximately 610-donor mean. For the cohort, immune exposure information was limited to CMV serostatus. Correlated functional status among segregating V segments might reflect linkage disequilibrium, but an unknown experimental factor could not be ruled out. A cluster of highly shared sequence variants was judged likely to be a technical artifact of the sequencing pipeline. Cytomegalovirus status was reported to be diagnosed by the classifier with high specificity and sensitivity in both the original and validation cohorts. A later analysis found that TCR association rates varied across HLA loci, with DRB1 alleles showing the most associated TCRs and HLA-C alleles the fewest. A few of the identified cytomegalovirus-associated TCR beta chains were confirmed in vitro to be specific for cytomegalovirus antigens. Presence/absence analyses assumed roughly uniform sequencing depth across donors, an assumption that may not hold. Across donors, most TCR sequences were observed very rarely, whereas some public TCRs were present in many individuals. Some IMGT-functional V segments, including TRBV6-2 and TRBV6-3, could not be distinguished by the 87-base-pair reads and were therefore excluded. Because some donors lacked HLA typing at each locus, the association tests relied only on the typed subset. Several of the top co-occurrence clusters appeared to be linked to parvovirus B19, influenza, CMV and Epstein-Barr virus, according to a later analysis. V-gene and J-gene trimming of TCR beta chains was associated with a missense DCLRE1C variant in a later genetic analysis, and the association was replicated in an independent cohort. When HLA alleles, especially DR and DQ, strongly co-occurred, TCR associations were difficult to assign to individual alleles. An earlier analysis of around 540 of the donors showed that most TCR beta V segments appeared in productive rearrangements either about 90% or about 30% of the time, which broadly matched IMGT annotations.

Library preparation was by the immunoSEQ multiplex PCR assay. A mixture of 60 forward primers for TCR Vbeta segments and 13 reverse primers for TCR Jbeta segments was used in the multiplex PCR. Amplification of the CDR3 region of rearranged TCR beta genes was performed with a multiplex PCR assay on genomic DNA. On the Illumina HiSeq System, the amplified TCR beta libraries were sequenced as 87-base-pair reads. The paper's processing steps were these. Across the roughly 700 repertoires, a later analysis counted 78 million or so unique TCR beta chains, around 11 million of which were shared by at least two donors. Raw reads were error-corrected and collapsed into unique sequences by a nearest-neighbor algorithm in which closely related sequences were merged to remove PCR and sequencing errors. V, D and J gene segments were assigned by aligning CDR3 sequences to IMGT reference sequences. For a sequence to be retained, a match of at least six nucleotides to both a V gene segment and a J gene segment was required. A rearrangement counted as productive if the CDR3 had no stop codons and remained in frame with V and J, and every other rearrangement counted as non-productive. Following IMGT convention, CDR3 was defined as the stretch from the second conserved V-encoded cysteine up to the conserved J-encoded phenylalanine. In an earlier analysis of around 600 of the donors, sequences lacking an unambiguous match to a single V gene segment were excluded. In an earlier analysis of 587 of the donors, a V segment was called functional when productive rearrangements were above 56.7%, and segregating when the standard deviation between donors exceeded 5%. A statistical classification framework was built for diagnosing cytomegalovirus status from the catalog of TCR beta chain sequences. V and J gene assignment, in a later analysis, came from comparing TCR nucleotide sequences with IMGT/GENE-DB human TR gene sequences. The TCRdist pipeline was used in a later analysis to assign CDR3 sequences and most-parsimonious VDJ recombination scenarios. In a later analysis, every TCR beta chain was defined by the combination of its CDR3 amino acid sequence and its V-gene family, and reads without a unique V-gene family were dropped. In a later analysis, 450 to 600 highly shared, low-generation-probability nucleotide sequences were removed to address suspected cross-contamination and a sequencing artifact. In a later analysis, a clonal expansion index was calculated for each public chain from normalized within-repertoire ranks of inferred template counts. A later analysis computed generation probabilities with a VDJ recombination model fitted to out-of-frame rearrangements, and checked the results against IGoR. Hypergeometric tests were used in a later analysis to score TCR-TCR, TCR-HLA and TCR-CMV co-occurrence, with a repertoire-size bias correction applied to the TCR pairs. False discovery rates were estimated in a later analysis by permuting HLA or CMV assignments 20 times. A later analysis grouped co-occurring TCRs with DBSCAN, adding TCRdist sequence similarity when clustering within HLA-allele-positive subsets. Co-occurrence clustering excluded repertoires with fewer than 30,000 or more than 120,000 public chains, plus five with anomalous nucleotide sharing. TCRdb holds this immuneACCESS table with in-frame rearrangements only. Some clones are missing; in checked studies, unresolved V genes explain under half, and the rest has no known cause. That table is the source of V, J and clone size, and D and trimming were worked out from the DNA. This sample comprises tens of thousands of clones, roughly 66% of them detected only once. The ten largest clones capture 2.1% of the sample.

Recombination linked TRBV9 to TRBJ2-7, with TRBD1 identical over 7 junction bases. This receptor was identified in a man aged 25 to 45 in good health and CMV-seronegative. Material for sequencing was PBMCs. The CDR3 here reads CASSPGQISYEQYF. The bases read TGTGCCAGCAGCCCGGGACAGATCTCCTACGAGCAGTACTTC.